The 29 T cell receptor beta chains listed next were all sequenced from one sample in a study of shared clonotypes between healthy human individuals. Assay used: immunoSEQ multiplex PCR; TCRdb lists only in-frame clones, some missing. The sample includes more than 2 million clones, roughly 95% seen only once; the top ten take about 1.1%. The naive CD8 subset, CD45RO-negative cells positively selected for CCR7, excluded terminally differentiated effector memory CD45RA+ cells. The sequencing input was naive CD8+ T cells sorted from blood. Receptors were obtained from a man younger than 35 in good health.

The chain has TRBV27 and TRBJ1-2, with 7 bases matching TRBD1. V dropped 5 bases and J dropped 6; count of bases not matched to a gene: 15. The CDR3 contains 16 residues. Germline lookup yields CDR1 MNHEY and CDR2 SMNVEV (reference sequence). The CDR3 loop reads CASSRALSEGADGYTF. DNA of the CDR3: TGTGCCAGCAGTCGAGCCCTTAGTGAGGGGGCAGATGGCTACACCTTC.

This sequence joins TRBV10-3 and TRBJ2-5; D may be TRBD1 or TRBD2 (5 bases each). The CDR3 covers 14 residues. The ends were cut back, 2 bases at V and 4 bases at J, with 11 bases in the middle. The V gene's germline CDR1 is ENHRY and CDR2 SYGVKD. The CDR3 spells CAISEGRETETQYF. The CDR3 DNA sequence: TGTGCCATCAGTGAGGGCAGGGAGACAGAGACCCAGTACTTC.

The chain joins TRBV19 to TRBJ2-7, with 7 bases fitting TRBD1. Trimming at V came to 5 bases and at J to 2 bases, leaving 12 bases not matched to a gene. The CDR3 spans 16 residues. Germline lookup yields CDR1 LNHDA and CDR2 SQIVND (reference sequence). The CDR3 coding sequence is TGTGCCAGTAGTCCCAGGACAGGCGGTATTACCTACGAGCAGTACTTC. As protein: CASSPRTGGITYEQYF.

This clone was counted a single time. This chain uses TRBV6-1 with TRBJ2-6, with 8 bases identical to TRBD1. Germline CDR1 is MNHNS and CDR2 is SASEGT. CDR3 length equals 15 residues. V lost 8 bases, J lost 0 bases, and 3 bases stayed unmatched. Here the CDR3 DNA reads TGTGCCAGCGTACAGGGGGTCTCTGGGGCCAACGTCCTGACTTTC. This codes for CASVQGVSGANVLTF.

In the case of this clone: Different DNA sequences within this sample yield the same CDR3. This sequence joins TRBV6-5 and TRBJ2-7, with 7 bases lining up with TRBD1. The CDR3 length is 15 residues. CDR1 is MNHEY, CDR2 SVGAGI, per germline. Losses at the gene ends were 2 bases for V and 1 base for J; bases not matched to a gene: 5. The chain's CDR3 is CASSYGPGGSYEQYF. CDR3 in DNA: TGTGCCAGCAGTTACGGGCCAGGGGGATCCTACGAGCAGTACTTC.

The V gene is TRBV19, the J gene TRBJ2-2; tentatively, D is TRBD2 (6 bases). Trimming stripped 4 bases from V and 5 bases from J, with 11 bases between. This CDR3 comprises 14 residues. The germline CDR1 and CDR2 sequences are LNHDA and SQIVND (reference sequence). Here the CDR3 DNA reads TGTGCCAGTAGTAACCAGGCGGGAACCGGGGAGCTGTTTTTT. Amino acid sequence: CASSNQAGTGELFF.

V is TRBV7-9 and J is TRBJ2-1; 7 positions agree with TRBD1. The V segment lost 0 bases and the J segment 8 bases; nucleotides outside the gene matches: 4. Germline V lookup: CDR1 SEHNR, CDR2 FQNEAQ (reference sequence). This CDR3 spans 14 amino acids. CDR3 sequence (DNA): TGTGCCAGCAGCTTAGCGGTAGGGGGCGATGAGCAGTTCTTC. Residues: CASSLAVGGDEQFF.

The rearrangement links TRBV27 to TRBJ2-1; D tentatively reads TRBD1 or TRBD2 (5 bases each). The V gene's germline CDR1 is MNHEY and CDR2 SMNVEV (reference sequence). The CDR3 sequence is 15 residues long. Trimming removed 6 bases from V and 8 bases from J, with 20 bases in between. CDR3 sequence (DNA): TGTGCCAGCAGCCCCGGGGTTCTTGGCAGGGATGAGCAGTTCTTC. It translates to CASSPGVLGRDEQFF.

The chain has TRBV7-9 and TRBJ2-3; no clear D gene. This CDR3 has 16 residues. V was pared by 5 bases and J by 1 base, with 16 bases between. The germline CDR1 and CDR2 sequences are SEHNR and FQNEAQ (reference sequence). The CDR3 spells CASSPASLQGTDTQYF. The CDR3, as DNA: TGTGCCAGCAGCCCCGCCTCACTGCAGGGCACAGATACGCAGTATTTT.

Of note for this clone: Within the sample, other DNA sequences also encode this same CDR3. The chain employs TRBV11-2 and TRBJ1-1; D not certain. The CDR3 spans 12 residues. The ends were cut back, 1 base at V and 4 bases at J, with 4 bases in the middle. The germline V gene has CDR1 SGHAT and CDR2 FQNNGV. The CDR3 sequence: CASSLGRTEAFF. Here the CDR3 DNA reads TGTGCCAGCAGCTTAGGACGCACTGAAGCTTTCTTT.

V usage is TRBV7-6 and J usage is TRBJ2-2; the D is unclear. The CDR3 covers 17 residues. The germline gives CDR1 SGHVS, CDR2 FNYEAQ. V lost 2 bases and J 2 bases, leaving 15 bases between the germline ends. The DNA for the CDR3 is TGTGCCAGCAGCTTACAAGGCCCTATAAGTAACACCGGGGAGCTGTTTTTT. As protein: CASSLQGPISNTGELFF. Combining the CDR3 with reference TRBV7-6 and TRBJ2-2 gives the whole variable domain GAGVSQSPRYKVTKRGQDVALRCDPISGHVSLYWYRQALGQGPEFLTYFNYEAQQDKSGLPNDRFSAERPEGSISTLTIQRTEQRDSAMYRCASSLQGPISNTGELFFGEGSRLTVL.

This chain connects TRBV27 to TRBJ1-4; the D gene is possibly TRBD1 (6 bases). The CDR3 loop spans 13 amino acids. V lost 4 bases and J 8 bases, leaving 11 bases between the germline ends. Germline lookup yields CDR1 MNHEY and CDR2 SMNVEV (reference sequence). CDR3 residues: CASSSTGLEKLFF. The CDR3, as DNA: TGTGCCAGCAGTTCAACAGGGCTAGAAAAACTGTTTTTT.

This rearrangement joins TRBV6-5 to TRBJ1-5, with D unresolved. Trimming cost V 4 bases and J 9 bases, with 13 bases left between them. The CDR3 spans 13 residues. Germline V gene sequence: CDR1 MNHEY, CDR2 SVGAGI. CDR3 coding DNA: TGTGCCAGCAGTTTTTTAGCCCTGGGGCCCCAGCATTTT. Protein: CASSFLALGPQHF.

CDR3 sequence reads: CASKGSGELFF. DNA for the CDR3: TGCGCCAGTAAGGGATCTGGGGAGCTGTTTTTT. The genes are TRBV4-1 and TRBJ2-2; D gene ambiguous. The CDR3 is 11 amino acids. Trimming pared 9 bases from V and 8 bases from J, leaving 10 bases between. The germline V gene encodes CDR1 MGHRA and CDR2 YSYEKL.

J is TRBJ2-7 and V is TRBV7-2; D is unclear. Looked up from germline, CDR1 is SGHTA and CDR2 is FQGNSA. V was pared by 1 base and J by 4 bases, with 11 bases between. The CDR3 consists of 14 residues. CDR3 coding DNA: TGTGCCAGCAGCTTAGGTATTGGCTCTTACGAGCAGTACTTC. This sequence encodes CASSLGIGSYEQYF.

A remark on this clone: This CDR3 is also generated by other DNA sequences in the sample. The rearrangement joins TRBV5-4 to TRBJ2-2; unclear D gene. The V end lost 0 bases, the J end lost 7 bases, and 4 bases lay between the germline ends. The CDR3 consists of 12 residues. Germline CDR1 is SGHNT and CDR2 is YYREEE (reference sequence). CDR3 sequence reads: CASSLGGGELFF. CDR3 bases: TGTGCCAGCAGCTTGGGAGGCGGGGAGCTGTTTTTT.

The V gene is TRBV7-9, the J gene TRBJ2-1; D gene unclear. The CDR3 extends over 14 amino acids. V was shortened by 6 bases and J by 0 bases, with 9 bases between the two germline ends. The germline CDR1 and CDR2 sequences are SEHNR and FQNEAQ (reference sequence). The CDR3 loop is CASRPESSYNEQFF. CDR3 in DNA: TGTGCCAGCAGACCGGAGAGCTCCTACAATGAGCAGTTCTTC.

V and J are TRBV7-6 and TRBJ2-5, with 11 bases that match TRBD2. Germline loops: CDR1 SGHVS, CDR2 FNYEAQ. V lost 4 bases to trimming and J lost 5 bases; unmatched junction nucleotides: 3. The CDR3 length is 14 residues. In DNA, the CDR3 is TGTGCCAGCAGCTCACTAGCGGGGGTGGAGACCCAGTACTTC. Translation: CASSSLAGVETQYF. The full variable domain, its missing parts supplied by reference TRBV7-6 and TRBJ2-5, is GAGVSQSPRYKVTKRGQDVALRCDPISGHVSLYWYRQALGQGPEFLTYFNYEAQQDKSGLPNDRFSAERPEGSISTLTIQRTEQRDSAMYRCASSSLAGVETQYFGPGTRLLVL.

This rearrangement joins TRBV7-9 to TRBJ2-5; no definite D call. This CDR3 has 10 amino acids. Trimming removed 8 bases at V and 1 base at J, with 2 bases between. Germline V gives CDR1 SEHNR, CDR2 FQNEAQ (reference sequence). The CDR3 bases are TGTGCCAGCGGCCAAGAGACCCAGTACTTC. Residues: CASGQETQYF.

This chain uses TRBV7-2 with TRBJ2-7; a weak D match, TRBD1 (7 bases). The V gene's germline CDR1 is SGHTA and CDR2 FQGNSA. The CDR3 length is 14 residues. With 4 bases removed from V and 3 bases from J, the gap between germline ends came to 13 bases. The chain's CDR3 is CASSYDREVYEQYF. CDR3 coding DNA: TGTGCCAGCAGCTACGACAGGGAGGTCTACGAGCAGTACTTC.

The chain carries TRBV10-1 and TRBJ2-3; D ambiguous. The V end was cut by 4 bases, the J end by 5 bases, with 10 bases between. The CDR3 covers 13 residues. The germline V gene has CDR1 WNHNN and CDR2 SYGVQD (reference sequence). CDR3 DNA sequence: TGCGCCAGCAGTGGGCTGATTGGAGATACGCAGTATTTT. This translates into CASSGLIGDTQYF.

This chain links TRBV7-9 with TRBJ2-3; 7 nucleotides agree with TRBD2. This CDR3 spans 13 amino acids. Germline lookup yields CDR1 SEHNR and CDR2 FQNEAQ (reference sequence). Losses at the gene ends were 5 bases for V and 8 bases for J; bases not matched to a gene: 7. Here the CDR3 reads CASSVSGIGTQYF. DNA for the CDR3: TGTGCCAGCAGCGTAAGCGGGATTGGTACGCAGTATTTT. The variable domain in full, with the rest retrieved from reference TRBV7-9 and TRBJ2-3, is DTGVSQNPRHKITKRGQNVTFRCDPISEHNRLYWYRQTLGQGPEFLTYFQNEAQLEKSRLLSDRFSAERPKGSFSTLEIQRTEQGDSAMYLCASSVSGIGTQYFGPGTRLTVL.

The chain links TRBV11-1 to TRBJ2-7; D possibly corresponds to TRBD1 (5 bases). V lost 6 bases and J 3 bases, leaving 9 bases between the germline ends. The CDR3 runs to 12 residues. Germline lookup yields CDR1 SGHAT and CDR2 FQDESV (reference sequence). Here the CDR3 DNA reads TGTGCCAGCAGACAAGACAGCTACGAGCAGTACTTC. This gives the protein CASRQDSYEQYF.

The rearrangement joins TRBV7-9 to TRBJ2-7; 9 positions agree with TRBD2. The CDR3 has 16 residues. V shed 0 bases and J 2 bases; nucleotides not matched to a gene: 5. Per germline, CDR1 SEHNR and CDR2 FQNEAQ (reference sequence). The CDR3 sequence is CASSLASGRPAYEQYF. CDR3 nucleotides: TGTGCCAGCAGCTTAGCAAGCGGGAGGCCAGCCTACGAGCAGTACTTC.

V gene TRBV5-6 combines with J gene TRBJ1-2; the match to TRBD1 covers 10 bases. With V trimmed by 4 bases and J by 4 bases, 7 bases remained unmatched. The germline V gene encodes CDR1 SGHDT and CDR2 YYEEEE. CDR3 length: 15 residues. CDR3 nucleotide sequence: TGTGCCAGCAGCCAGCTGACAGGGGGCTTCTATGGCTACACCTTC. It encodes CASSQLTGGFYGYTF. Combining the CDR3 with reference TRBV5-6 and TRBJ1-2 gives the whole variable domain DAGVTQSPTHLIKTRGQQVTLRCSPKSGHDTVSWYQQALGQGPQFIFQYYEEEERQRGNFPDRFSGHQFPNYSSELNVNALLLGDSALYLCASSQLTGGFYGYTFGSGTRLTVV.

The genes are TRBV27 and TRBJ2-1, with no clear D. The CDR3 has 11 residues. Trimming removed 2 bases at V and 8 bases at J, with 4 bases between. Germline CDR1 MNHEY, CDR2 SMNVEV (reference sequence). The CDR3 bases are TGTGCCAGCAGTTTAAATTATGAGCAGTTCTTC. Translating it yields CASSLNYEQFF.

This clone was seen once. The rearrangement uses TRBV7-9 and TRBJ2-1; D gene uncertain. This CDR3 has 13 amino acids. The germline CDR1 and CDR2 sequences are SEHNR and FQNEAQ (reference sequence). The V end was cut by 0 bases, the J end by 2 bases, with 2 bases between. The CDR3 nucleotides are TGTGCCAGCAGCTTAGCCACCTACAATGAGCAGTTCTTC. This codes for CASSLATYNEQFF.

The V call is TRBV5-4, the J call TRBJ2-5, with TRBD1 as a possible D gene (6 bases). The CDR3 consists of 15 residues. Germline CDR1 and CDR2: SGHNT and YYREEE (reference sequence). The V end lost 2 bases, the J end lost 3 bases, and 14 bases lay between the germline ends. The CDR3 bases are TGTGCCAGCAGCTTTCAGGGGTCCCTGGAAGAGACCCAGTACTTC. It codes for CASSFQGSLEETQYF.

With respect to this clone: At one of its ends the junction is not consistent with the germline gene, which may arise from a read error. The same CDR3 also results from other DNA sequences found in this sample. V gene TRBV13 combines with J gene TRBJ1-1; the D is unclear. In germline, CDR1 is PRHDT, CDR2 FYEKMQ (reference sequence). The CDR3 consists of 15 residues. CDR3 in DNA: TGTGCCAGCAGCCCGACCTCGACTCGGAAGACTGAAGCTTTCTTC. It translates to CASSPTSTRKTEAFF.